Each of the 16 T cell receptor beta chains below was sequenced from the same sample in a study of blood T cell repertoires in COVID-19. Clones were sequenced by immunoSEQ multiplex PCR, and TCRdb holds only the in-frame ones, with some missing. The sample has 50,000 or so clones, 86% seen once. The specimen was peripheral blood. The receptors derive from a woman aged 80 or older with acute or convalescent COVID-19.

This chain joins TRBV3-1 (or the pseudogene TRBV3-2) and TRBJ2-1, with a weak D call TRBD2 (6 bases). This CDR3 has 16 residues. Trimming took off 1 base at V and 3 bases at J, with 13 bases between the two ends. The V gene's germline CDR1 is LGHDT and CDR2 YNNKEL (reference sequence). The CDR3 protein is CASSQVFSGLYNEQFF. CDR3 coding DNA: TGTGCCAGCAGCCAAGTTTTTAGCGGCCTCTACAATGAGCAGTTCTTC.

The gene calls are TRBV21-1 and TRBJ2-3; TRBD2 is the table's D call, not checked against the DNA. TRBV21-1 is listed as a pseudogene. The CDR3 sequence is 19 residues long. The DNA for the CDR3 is TGTGCCAGCAGCAAAGTGGGGATAGGCGGGAGGGCTGGGTCAGATACGCAGTATTTT. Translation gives CASSKVGIGGRAGSDTQYF.

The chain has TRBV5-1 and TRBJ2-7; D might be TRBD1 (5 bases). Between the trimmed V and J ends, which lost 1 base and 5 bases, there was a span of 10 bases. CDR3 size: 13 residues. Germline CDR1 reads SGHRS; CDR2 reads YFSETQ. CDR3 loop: CASSLSRVNEQYF. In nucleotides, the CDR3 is TGCGCCAGCAGCTTGAGCAGGGTTAACGAGCAGTACTTC.

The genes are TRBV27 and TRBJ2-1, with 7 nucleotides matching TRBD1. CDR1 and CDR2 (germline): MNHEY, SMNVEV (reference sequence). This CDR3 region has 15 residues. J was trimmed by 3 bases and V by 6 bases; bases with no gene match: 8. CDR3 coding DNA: TGTGCCAGCAGACAATCAGGGGGTTACTACAATGAGCAGTTCTTC. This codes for CASRQSGGYYNEQFF.

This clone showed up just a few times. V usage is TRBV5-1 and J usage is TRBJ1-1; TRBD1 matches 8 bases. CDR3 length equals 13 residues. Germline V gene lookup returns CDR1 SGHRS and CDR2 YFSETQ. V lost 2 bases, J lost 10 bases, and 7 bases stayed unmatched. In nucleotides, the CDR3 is TGCGCCAGCAGCTTCTCTAACACAGGGGGAGCTTTCTTT. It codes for CASSFSNTGGAFF.

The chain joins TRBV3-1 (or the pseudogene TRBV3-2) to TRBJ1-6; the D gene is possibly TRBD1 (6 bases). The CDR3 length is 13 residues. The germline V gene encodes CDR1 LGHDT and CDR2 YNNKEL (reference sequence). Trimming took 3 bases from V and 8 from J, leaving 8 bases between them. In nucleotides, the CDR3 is TGTGCCAGCAGCCAGAACAGGGATTCACCCCTCCACTTT. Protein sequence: CASSQNRDSPLHF.

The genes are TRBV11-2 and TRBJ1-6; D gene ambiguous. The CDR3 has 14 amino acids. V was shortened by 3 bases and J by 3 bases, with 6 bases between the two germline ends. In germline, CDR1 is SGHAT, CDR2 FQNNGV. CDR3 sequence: CASSFQVYNSPLHF. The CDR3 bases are TGTGCCAGCAGCTTCCAGGTCTATAATTCACCCCTCCACTTT.

The CDR3 loop is CASSQVSILASDEQFF. The CDR3 DNA follows: TGTGCCAGCAGCCAAGTTAGTATACTAGCGAGCGATGAGCAGTTCTTC. This chain connects TRBV3-1 (or the pseudogene TRBV3-2) to TRBJ2-1; 7 bases are a match to TRBD2. Germline V gives CDR1 LGHDT, CDR2 YNNKEL (reference sequence). J lost 8 bases, V lost 1 base, and 11 bases had no gene match. The CDR3 has 16 residues.

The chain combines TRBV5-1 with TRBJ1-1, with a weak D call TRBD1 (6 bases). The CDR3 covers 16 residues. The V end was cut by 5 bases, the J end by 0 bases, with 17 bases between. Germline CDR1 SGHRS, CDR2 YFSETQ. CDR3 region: CASSLQGHFLNTEAFF. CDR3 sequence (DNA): TGCGCCAGCAGTTTACAGGGACACTTTTTGAACACTGAAGCTTTCTTT.

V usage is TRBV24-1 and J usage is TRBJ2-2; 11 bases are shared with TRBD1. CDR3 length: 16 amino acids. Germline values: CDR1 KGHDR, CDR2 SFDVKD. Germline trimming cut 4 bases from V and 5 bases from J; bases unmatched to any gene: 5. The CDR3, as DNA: TGTGCCACCAGTGACGCGGACAGGGGGCAAACCGGGGAGCTGTTTTTT. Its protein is CATSDADRGQTGELFF.

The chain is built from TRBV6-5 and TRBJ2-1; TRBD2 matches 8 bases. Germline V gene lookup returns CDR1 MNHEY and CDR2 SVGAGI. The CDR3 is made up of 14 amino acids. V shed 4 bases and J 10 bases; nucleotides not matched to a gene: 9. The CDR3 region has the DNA TGTGCCAGCAGTTGGGCGGGGGGCCCCCAGGAGCAGTTCTTC. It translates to CASSWAGGPQEQFF.

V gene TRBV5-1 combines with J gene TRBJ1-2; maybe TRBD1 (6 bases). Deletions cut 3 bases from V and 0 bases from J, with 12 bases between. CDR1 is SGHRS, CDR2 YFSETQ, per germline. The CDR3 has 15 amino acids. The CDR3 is CASSSRQGTNYGYTF. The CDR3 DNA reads TGCGCCAGCAGCTCGAGGCAGGGGACTAACTATGGCTACACCTTC.

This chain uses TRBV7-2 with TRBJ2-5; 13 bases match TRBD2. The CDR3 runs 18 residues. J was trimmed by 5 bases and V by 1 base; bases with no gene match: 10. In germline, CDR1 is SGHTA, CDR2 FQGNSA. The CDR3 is CASSLDLTSGGAGETQYF. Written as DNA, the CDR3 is TGTGCCAGCAGCTTAGACCTAACTAGCGGGGGGGCCGGGGAGACCCAGTACTTC.

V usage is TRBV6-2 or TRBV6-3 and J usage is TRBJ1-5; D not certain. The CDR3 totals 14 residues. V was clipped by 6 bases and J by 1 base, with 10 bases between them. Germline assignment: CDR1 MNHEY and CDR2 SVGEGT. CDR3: CASSHRRSNQPQHF. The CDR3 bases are TGTGCCAGCAGCCACCGGAGGAGCAATCAGCCCCAGCATTTT.

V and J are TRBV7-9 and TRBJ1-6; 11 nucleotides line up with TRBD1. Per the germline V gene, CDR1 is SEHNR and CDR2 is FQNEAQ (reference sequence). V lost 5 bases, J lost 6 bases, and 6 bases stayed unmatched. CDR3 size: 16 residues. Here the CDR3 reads CASSGDRGSSNSPLHF. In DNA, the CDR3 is TGTGCCAGCAGCGGGGACAGGGGGTCTAGTAATTCACCCCTCCACTTT.

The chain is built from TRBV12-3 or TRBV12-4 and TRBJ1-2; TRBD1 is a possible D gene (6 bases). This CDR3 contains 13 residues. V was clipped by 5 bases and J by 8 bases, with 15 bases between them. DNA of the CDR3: TGTGCCAGCAGTCGCAATTCAGGGGTAGGCTACACCTTC. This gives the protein CASSRNSGVGYTF.